The 28 T cell receptor beta chains below were found in one sample sequenced in a study of T cell responses to AZD1222 COVID-19 vaccine. Profiled with immunoSEQ multiplex PCR; TCRdb holds only in-frame clones, not every one. The repertoire includes 150,000 or so clones, over 75% of them detected once, and around 1.5% sits in the top ten. This specimen consisted of peripheral blood, obtained on day 0 of AZD1222 vaccination. These receptors originate from an adult in good health.

This clone was seen only once. The gene calls are TRBV7-2 and TRBJ1-3; D is undetermined. From germline, CDR1 is SGHTA and CDR2 FQGNSA. V was clipped by 2 bases and J by 0 bases, with 8 bases between them. The CDR3 is made up of 15 amino acids. CDR3 nucleotide sequence: TGTGCCAGCAGCTTAACGGCAGACTCTGGAAACACCATATATTTT. Encoded protein: CASSLTADSGNTIYF.

The chain employs TRBV12-5 and TRBJ1-2, with 9 bases identical to TRBD1. The CDR3 runs to 15 residues. Germline trimming cut 5 bases from V and 4 bases from J; bases unmatched to any gene: 8. Germline CDR1 is LGHNT and CDR2 is FRNRAP. CDR3 coding DNA: TGTGCTAGTGGTCCAGGGACAGGGAGTAGCTATGGCTACACCTTC. This sequence encodes CASGPGTGSSYGYTF.

The chain joins TRBV24-1 to TRBJ2-2; D is possibly TRBD1 (6 bases). CDR3 length equals 16 residues. CDR1 and CDR2 from the germline V gene are KGHDR and SFDVKD. Trimming cost V 0 bases and J 3 bases, with 10 bases left between them. The CDR3 DNA is TGTGCCACCAGTGATTTGTCCAGGGGCGACACCGGGGAGCTGTTTTTT. Residues: CATSDLSRGDTGELFF.

The V call is TRBV28, the J call TRBJ2-7; the D gene could be TRBD1 or TRBD2 (5 bases each). This CDR3 is built from 15 residues. Germline values: CDR1 MDHEN, CDR2 SYDVKM. V dropped 6 bases and J dropped 0 bases, with 15 bases sitting between them. The CDR3 sequence is CASRSGPTSSYEQYF. The CDR3 nucleotides read TGTGCCAGCAGGTCGGGACCAACGAGCTCCTACGAGCAGTACTTC.

The chain uses TRBV5-1 and TRBJ1-4; TRBD1 might be the D (6 bases). Germline-derived CDR1 and CDR2 are SGHRS and YFSETQ. The CDR3 totals 15 residues. V was trimmed by 5 bases and J by 0 bases, leaving 11 bases between them. CDR3 sequence: CASRGGIATNEKLFF. DNA of the CDR3: TGCGCCAGCAGAGGGGGGATCGCAACTAATGAAAAACTGTTTTTT.

V gene TRBV16 combines with J gene TRBJ1-2, with D perhaps matching TRBD1 (6 bases). V was trimmed by 2 bases and J by 8 bases, leaving 18 bases between them. Germline V CDR1 and CDR2: KGHSY, FQNENV. The CDR3 covers 15 residues. The CDR3 bases are TGTGCCAGCAGCCAAACGCAGGTGGGGGCCAGCGGCTACACCTTC. It specifies CASSQTQVGASGYTF.

The chain couples TRBV2 to TRBJ1-2; 8 nucleotides agree with TRBD1. This CDR3 is built from 12 residues. Germline V gene data show CDR1 as SNHLY and CDR2 as FYNNEI. J was trimmed by 7 bases and V by 10 bases; bases with no gene match: 8. CDR3 residues: CATLRTGIGYTF. CDR3 nucleotide sequence: TGTGCCACCTTGCGGACAGGGATTGGCTACACCTTC.

The chain links TRBV28 to TRBJ2-7, with D perhaps matching TRBD1 (6 bases). The CDR3 loop spans 12 amino acids. Trimming pared 5 bases from V and 3 bases from J, leaving 8 bases between. Germline-derived CDR1 and CDR2 are MDHEN and SYDVKM. For the CDR3, the DNA is TGTGCCAGCAGTACAGGGATCTACGAGCAGTACTTC. Encoded protein: CASSTGIYEQYF. The variable domain in full, with the rest retrieved from reference TRBV28 and TRBJ2-7, is DVKVTQSSRYLVKRTGEKVFLECVQDMDHENMFWYRQDPGLGLRLIYFSYDVKMKEKGDIPEGYSVSREKKERFSLILESASTNQTSMYLCASSTGIYEQYFGPGTRLTVT.

The chain joins TRBV5-6 to TRBJ2-1; 12 bases map to TRBD2. The CDR3 extends over 15 amino acids. V trimming: 4 bases; J trimming: 11 bases; junction bases outside the gene matches: 10. Germline V CDR1 and CDR2: SGHDT, YYEEEE. CDR3 residues: CASSLAGGLTHKQFF. The CDR3 bases are TGTGCCAGCAGCCTAGCGGGGGGGCTTACCCACAAGCAGTTCTTC.

V usage is TRBV3-1 (or the pseudogene TRBV3-2) and J usage is TRBJ1-1; perhaps TRBD1 as D (6 bases). The V end was cut by 0 bases, the J end by 4 bases, with 9 bases between. Germline loops: CDR1 LGHDT, CDR2 YNNKEL (reference sequence). This CDR3 is built from 14 residues. Here the CDR3 DNA reads TGTGCCAGCAGCCAAGAGGTCAGGGGCACTGAAGCTTTCTTT. Its translation: CASSQEVRGTEAFF.

The chain joins TRBV5-1 to TRBJ1-5, with D unresolved. CDR1 and CDR2 from the germline V gene are SGHRS and YFSETQ. The CDR3 has 14 residues. Trimming took 0 bases from V and 3 from J, leaving 7 bases between them. DNA for the CDR3: TGCGCCAGCAGCTTGGGCAACCCCAATCAGCCCCAGCATTTT. Translated, it gives CASSLGNPNQPQHF.

This clone has more than one count but fewer than ten. The rearrangement joins TRBV3-1 (or the pseudogene TRBV3-2) to TRBJ1-2; maybe TRBD1 (5 bases). The CDR3 is 17 residues long. V lost 2 bases, J lost 2 bases, and 18 bases lay in between. Per the germline V gene, CDR1 is LGHDT and CDR2 is YNNKEL (reference sequence). The CDR3: CASSQLQVIAGNYGYTF. As DNA, the CDR3 is TGTGCCAGCAGCCAACTGCAAGTTATTGCAGGGAACTATGGCTACACCTTC.

V is TRBV6-1 and J is TRBJ1-2, with D hard to call. Trimming cost V 5 bases and J 2 bases, with 12 bases left between them. Germline CDR1 is MNHNS and CDR2 is SASEGT. CDR3 size: 14 residues. The CDR3 loop is CASSPPGTNYGYTF. In nucleotides, the CDR3 is TGTGCCAGCAGTCCTCCGGGAACGAACTATGGCTACACCTTC.

The CDR3 reads CASSEQTSGVTQYF. CDR3 DNA sequence: TGTGCCAGCAGTGAACAGACTAGCGGGGTGACCCAGTACTTC. The chain joins TRBV2 to TRBJ2-5; 11 bases are a match to TRBD2. The CDR3 runs 14 residues. V lost 2 bases to trimming and J lost 7 bases; unmatched junction nucleotides: 3. The germline CDR1 and CDR2 sequences are SNHLY and FYNNEI.

The genes are TRBV28 and TRBJ1-2; TRBD1 agrees at 7 bases. Germline CDR1 reads MDHEN; CDR2 reads SYDVKM. The trim removed 5 bases at V and 5 bases at J, leaving 8 bases unmatched. This CDR3 region has 14 residues. CDR3 in amino acids: CASSPPGQLYGYTF. The CDR3 DNA reads as TGTGCCAGCAGTCCCCCGGGACAGCTGTATGGCTACACCTTC.

The V call is TRBV5-5, the J call TRBJ2-7, with D maybe TRBD1 (5 bases). CDR3 length: 14 residues. The V gene lost 2 bases and the J gene lost 4 bases, with 13 bases spanning the gap. Per the germline V gene, CDR1 is SGHKS and CDR2 is YYEKEE (reference sequence). CDR3 sequence: CASSLPYQGYEQYF. The CDR3 DNA sequence: TGTGCCAGCAGCTTACCGTACCAGGGATACGAGCAGTACTTC.

The chain uses TRBV6-5 and TRBJ1-3; weak D call: TRBD1 (5 bases). CDR3 length: 16 amino acids. Germline CDR1 is MNHEY and CDR2 is SVGAGI. Deletions cut 0 bases from V and 0 bases from J, with 9 bases between. The CDR3 nucleotides read TGTGCCAGCAGTTACTCGACAGCCAGCTCTGGAAACACCATATATTTT. The encoded protein is CASSYSTASSGNTIYF.

This clone was detected once. J is TRBJ2-3 and V is TRBV9; 8 positions match TRBD2. CDR3 length equals 18 residues. The V gene end was trimmed by 1 base and the J gene end by 0 bases; junction bases not matched to a gene: 10. CDR1 and CDR2 from the germline V gene are SGDLS and YYNGEE. The CDR3 DNA is TGTGCCAGCAGCGTAACGACCGGGGGGGCGACGAGCACAGATACGCAGTATTTT. Its translation is CASSVTTGGATSTDTQYF.

This chain joins TRBV6-2 or TRBV6-3 and TRBJ2-1; D is unresolved. Germline V lookup: CDR1 MNHEY, CDR2 SVGEGT. V was clipped by 1 base and J by 3 bases, with 10 bases between them. The CDR3 has 15 residues. CDR3 bases: TGTGCCAGCAGTTACTTGGGCGAGCACTACAATGAGCAGTTCTTC. This translates into CASSYLGEHYNEQFF.

The chain is built from TRBV7-9 and TRBJ2-2; 8 bases align to TRBD2. The germline gives CDR1 SEHNR, CDR2 FQNEAQ (reference sequence). Losses at the gene ends were 7 bases for V and 6 bases for J; bases not matched to a gene: 10. The CDR3 length is 15 residues. CDR3 residues: CASTPGGGYSGELFF. The CDR3 DNA follows: TGTGCCAGCACCCCCGGGGGGGGTTATTCCGGGGAGCTGTTTTTT. The full variable domain, in which reference TRBV7-9 and TRBJ2-2 provide the parts outside the CDR3, is DTGVSQNPRHKITKRGQNVTFRCDPISEHNRLYWYRQTLGQGPEFLTYFQNEAQLEKSRLLSDRFSAERPKGSFSTLEIQRTEQGDSAMYLCASTPGGGYSGELFFGEGSRLTVL.

The chain couples TRBV28 to TRBJ1-6, with 9 bases matching TRBD1. Germline V gene data show CDR1 as MDHEN and CDR2 as SYDVKM. The V segment lost 8 bases and the J segment 10 bases; nucleotides outside the gene matches: 9. The CDR3 contains 14 residues. CDR3: CASGLGQGGSPLHF. The CDR3 DNA follows: TGTGCCAGCGGACTGGGACAGGGAGGCTCACCCCTCCACTTT.

This clone is a singleton in its sample. The chain employs TRBV30 and TRBJ1-2, with 9 bases fitting TRBD1. This CDR3 contains 14 residues. Trimming took 8 bases from V and 4 from J; bases not matched to a gene: 11. The germline V gene encodes CDR1 GTSNPN and CDR2 SVGIG (reference sequence). The CDR3 spells CAGGRQGVFYGYTF. The CDR3 DNA reads TGTGCCGGGGGCCGACAGGGGGTCTTCTATGGCTACACCTTC.

J is TRBJ2-1 and V is TRBV12-3 or TRBV12-4; 7 nucleotides match TRBD2. V lost 4 bases, J lost 8 bases, and 2 bases stayed unmatched. CDR3 size: 12 residues. The CDR3 DNA is TGTGCCAGCAGTTACAGCGGGGATGAGCAGTTCTTC. Residues: CASSYSGDEQFF.

The V gene is TRBV6-1, the J gene TRBJ1-2; a possible D gene is TRBD1 (5 bases). Germline-derived CDR1 and CDR2 are MNHNS and SASEGT. V was trimmed by 2 bases and J by 3 bases, leaving 13 bases between them. The CDR3 is 15 residues long. In DNA, the CDR3 is TGTGCCAGCAGTGAACGTCGACAGAACGACTATGGCTACACCTTC. Translating gives CASSERRQNDYGYTF.

This chain connects TRBV13 to TRBJ2-3, with 9 bases that match TRBD2. The V gene's germline CDR1 is PRHDT and CDR2 FYEKMQ (reference sequence). The CDR3 totals 16 residues. After removal of 0 bases from V and 2 bases from J, the junction contained 3 bases not matched to a gene. The CDR3 sequence is CASSLGLAGYTDTQYF. CDR3 nucleotide sequence: TGTGCCAGCAGCTTAGGGCTAGCGGGATACACAGATACGCAGTATTTT.

The chain links TRBV24-1 to TRBJ1-2; no definite D call. Trimming took off 1 base at V and 5 bases at J, with 7 bases between the two ends. This CDR3 is built from 13 residues. CDR1 is KGHDR and CDR2 is SFDVKD in the germline V gene. The CDR3 DNA is TGTGCCACCAGTGATTTCGGGGAGTATGGCTACACCTTC. Amino acids: CATSDFGEYGYTF.

The rearrangement uses TRBV18 and TRBJ1-1, with D maybe TRBD1 (6 bases). The CDR3 sequence is 15 residues long. Per the germline V gene, CDR1 is KGHSH and CDR2 is LQKENI. Trimming stripped 4 bases from V and 2 bases from J, with 14 bases between. The DNA for the CDR3 is TGTGCCAGCTCACTTGGGCAGGGGAGTAACACTGAAGCTTTCTTT. The encoded protein is CASSLGQGSNTEAFF.

The rearrangement joins TRBV28 to TRBJ1-4; D not resolved. Between the trimmed V and J ends, which lost 6 bases and 2 bases, there was a span of 13 bases. Germline values: CDR1 MDHEN, CDR2 SYDVKM. The CDR3 is 15 amino acids. The CDR3 coding sequence is TGTGCCAGCAGGGAACGCGGAGCGACTAATGAAAAACTGTTTTTT. Translation gives CASRERGATNEKLFF.